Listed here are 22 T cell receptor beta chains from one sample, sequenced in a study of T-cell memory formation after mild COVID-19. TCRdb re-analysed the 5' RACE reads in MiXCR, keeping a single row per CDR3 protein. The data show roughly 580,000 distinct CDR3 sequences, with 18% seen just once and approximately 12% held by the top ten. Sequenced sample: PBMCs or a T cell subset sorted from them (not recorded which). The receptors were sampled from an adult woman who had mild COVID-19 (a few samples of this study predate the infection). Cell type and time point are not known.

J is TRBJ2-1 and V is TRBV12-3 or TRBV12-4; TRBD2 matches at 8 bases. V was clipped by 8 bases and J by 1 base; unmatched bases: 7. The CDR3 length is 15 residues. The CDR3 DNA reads TGTGCCAGCTCCGTACAGCGGGGGTCCTACAATGAGCAGTTCTTC. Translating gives CASSVQRGSYNEQFF.

CDR3 DNA: TGTGCCAGCAGCTTTGTTTATCCACGACAAGAGACCCAGTACTTC. Translating gives CASSFVYPRQETQYF. V usage is TRBV11-3 and J usage is TRBJ2-5; D uncertain. The V and J ends lost 3 bases and 2 bases respectively, with 13 bases between them. Germline V gene data show CDR1 as SGHNT and CDR2 as YENEEA. This CDR3 comprises 15 residues.

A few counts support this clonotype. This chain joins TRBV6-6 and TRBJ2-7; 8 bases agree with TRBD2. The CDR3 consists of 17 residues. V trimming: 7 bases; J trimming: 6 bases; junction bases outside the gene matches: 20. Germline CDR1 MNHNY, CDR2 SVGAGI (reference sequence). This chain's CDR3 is CASTSPPGSGRLSEQYF. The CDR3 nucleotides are TGTGCCAGCACCTCCCCCCCGGGGAGCGGGAGATTGTCCGAGCAGTACTTC.

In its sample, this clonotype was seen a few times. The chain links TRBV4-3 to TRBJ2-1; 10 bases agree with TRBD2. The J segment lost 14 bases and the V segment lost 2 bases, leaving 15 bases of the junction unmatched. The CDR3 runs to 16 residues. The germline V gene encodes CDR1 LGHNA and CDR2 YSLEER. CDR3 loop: CASSQLPLAGDRVEFF. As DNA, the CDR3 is TGCGCCAGCAGCCAACTCCCGCTAGCGGGAGATAGGGTGGAGTTCTTC.

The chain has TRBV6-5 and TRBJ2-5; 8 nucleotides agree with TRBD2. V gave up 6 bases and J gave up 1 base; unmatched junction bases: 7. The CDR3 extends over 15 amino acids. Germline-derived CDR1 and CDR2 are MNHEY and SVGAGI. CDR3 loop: CASRGAGEGQETQYF. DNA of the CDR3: TGTGCCAGCAGGGGAGCGGGAGAGGGCCAAGAGACCCAGTACTTC.

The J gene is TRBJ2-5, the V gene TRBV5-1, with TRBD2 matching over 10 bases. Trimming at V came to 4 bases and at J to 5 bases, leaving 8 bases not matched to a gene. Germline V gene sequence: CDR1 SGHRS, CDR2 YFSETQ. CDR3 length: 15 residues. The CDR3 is CASSVSSGGRETQYF. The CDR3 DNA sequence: TGCGCCAGCAGCGTCTCTAGCGGGGGAAGGGAGACCCAGTACTTC.

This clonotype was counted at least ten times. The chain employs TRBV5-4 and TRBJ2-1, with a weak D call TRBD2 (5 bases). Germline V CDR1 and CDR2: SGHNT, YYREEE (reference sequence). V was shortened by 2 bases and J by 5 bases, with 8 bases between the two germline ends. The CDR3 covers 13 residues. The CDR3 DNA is TGTGCCAGCAGCTTAACCGGGAACAATGAGCAGTTCTTC. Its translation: CASSLTGNNEQFF.

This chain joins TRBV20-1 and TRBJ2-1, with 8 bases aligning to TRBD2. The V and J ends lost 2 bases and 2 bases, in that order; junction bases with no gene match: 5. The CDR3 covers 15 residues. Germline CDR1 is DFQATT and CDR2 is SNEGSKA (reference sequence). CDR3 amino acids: CSARNREGAYNEQFF. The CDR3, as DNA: TGCAGTGCTAGAAATCGGGAGGGGGCCTACAATGAGCAGTTCTTC.

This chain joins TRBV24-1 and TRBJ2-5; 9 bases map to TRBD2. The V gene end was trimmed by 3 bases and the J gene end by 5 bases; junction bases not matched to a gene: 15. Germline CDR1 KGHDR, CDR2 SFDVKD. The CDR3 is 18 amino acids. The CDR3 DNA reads TGTGCCACCAGTGATCCCGCAGCGCGGGGGGGCTCCGCCGAGACCCAGTACTTC. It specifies CATSDPAARGGSAETQYF.

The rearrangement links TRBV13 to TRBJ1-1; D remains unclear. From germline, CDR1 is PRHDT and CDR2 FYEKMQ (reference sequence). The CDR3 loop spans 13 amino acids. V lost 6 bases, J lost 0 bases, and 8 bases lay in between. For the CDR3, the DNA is TGTGCCAGCAGGAGGGTTCTGAACACTGAAGCTTTCTTT. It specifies CASRRVLNTEAFF.

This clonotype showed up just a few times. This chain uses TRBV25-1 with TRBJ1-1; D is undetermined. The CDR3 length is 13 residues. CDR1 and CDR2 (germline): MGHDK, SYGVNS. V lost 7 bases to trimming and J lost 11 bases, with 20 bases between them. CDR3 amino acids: CASTKAGSGGAFF. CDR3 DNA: TGTGCCAGCACCAAAGCGGGCTCTGGTGGGGCTTTCTTT.

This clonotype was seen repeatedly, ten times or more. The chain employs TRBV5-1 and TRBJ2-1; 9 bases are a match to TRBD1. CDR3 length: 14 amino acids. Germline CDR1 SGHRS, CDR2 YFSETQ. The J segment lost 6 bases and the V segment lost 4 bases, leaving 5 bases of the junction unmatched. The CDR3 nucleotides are TGCGCCAGCAGCCTCGGGACAGGGAGCAATGAGCAGTTCTTC. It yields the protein CASSLGTGSNEQFF.

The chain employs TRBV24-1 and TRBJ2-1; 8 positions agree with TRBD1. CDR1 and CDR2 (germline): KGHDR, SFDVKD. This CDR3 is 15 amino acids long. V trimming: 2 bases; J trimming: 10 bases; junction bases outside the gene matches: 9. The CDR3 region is CATSDSLTGVREQFF. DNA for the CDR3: TGTGCCACCAGTGATTCCTTGACAGGGGTGAGGGAGCAGTTCTTC.

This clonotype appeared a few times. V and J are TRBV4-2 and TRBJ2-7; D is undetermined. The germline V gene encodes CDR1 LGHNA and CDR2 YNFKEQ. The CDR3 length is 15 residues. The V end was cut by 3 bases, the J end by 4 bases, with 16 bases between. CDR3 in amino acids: CASSHSPGGDYEQYF. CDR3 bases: TGTGCCAGCAGCCATTCCCCAGGCGGCGATTACGAGCAGTACTTC.

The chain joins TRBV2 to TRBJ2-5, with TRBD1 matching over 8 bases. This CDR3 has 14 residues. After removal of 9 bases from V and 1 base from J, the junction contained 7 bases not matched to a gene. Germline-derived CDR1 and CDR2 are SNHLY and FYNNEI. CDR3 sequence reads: CASNAGTGQETQYF. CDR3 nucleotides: TGTGCCAGTAACGCCGGGACAGGCCAAGAGACCCAGTACTTC.

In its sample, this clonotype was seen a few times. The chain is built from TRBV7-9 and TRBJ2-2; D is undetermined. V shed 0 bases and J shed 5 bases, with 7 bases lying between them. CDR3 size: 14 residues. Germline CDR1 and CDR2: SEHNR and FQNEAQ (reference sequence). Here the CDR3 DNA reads TGTGCCAGCAGCTTAGCGGGAAGAACCGGGGAGCTGTTTTTT. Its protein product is CASSLAGRTGELFF.

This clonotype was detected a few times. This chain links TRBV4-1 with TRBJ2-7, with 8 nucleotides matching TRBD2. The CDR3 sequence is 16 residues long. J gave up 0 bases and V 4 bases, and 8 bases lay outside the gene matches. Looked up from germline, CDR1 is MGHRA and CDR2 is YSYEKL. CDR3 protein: CASSLRGAGASYEQYF. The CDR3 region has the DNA TGCGCCAGCAGCCTTCGTGGAGCGGGGGCCTCCTACGAGCAGTACTTC.

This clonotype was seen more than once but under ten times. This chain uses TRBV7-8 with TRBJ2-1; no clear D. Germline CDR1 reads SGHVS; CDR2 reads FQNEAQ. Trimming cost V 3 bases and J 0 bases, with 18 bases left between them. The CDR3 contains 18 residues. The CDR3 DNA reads TGTGCCAGCAGCTTCCCCCGGGTTCCCGTGTCCTCCTACAATGAGCAGTTCTTC. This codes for CASSFPRVPVSSYNEQFF. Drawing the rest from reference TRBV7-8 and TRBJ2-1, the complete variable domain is GAGVSQSPRYKVAKRGQDVALRCDPISGHVSLFWYQQALGQGPEFLTYFQNEAQLDKSGLPSDRFFAERPEGSVSTLKIQRTQQEDSAVYLCASSFPRVPVSSYNEQFFGPGTRLTVL.

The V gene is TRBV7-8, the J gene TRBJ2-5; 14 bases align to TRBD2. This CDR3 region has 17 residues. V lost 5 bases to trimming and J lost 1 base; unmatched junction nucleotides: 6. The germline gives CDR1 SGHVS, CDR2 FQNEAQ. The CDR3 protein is CASSPGLAGGSQETQYF. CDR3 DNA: TGTGCCAGCAGCCCTGGACTAGCGGGGGGTTCCCAAGAGACCCAGTACTTC.

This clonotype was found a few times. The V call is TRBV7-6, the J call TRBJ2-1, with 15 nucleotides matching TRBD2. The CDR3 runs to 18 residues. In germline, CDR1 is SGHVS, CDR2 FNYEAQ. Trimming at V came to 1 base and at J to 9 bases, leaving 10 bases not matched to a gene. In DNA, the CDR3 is TGTGCCAGCAGCTTAGAGCCGGGACTAGCGGGAGGAGGGGGTGAGCAGTTCTTC. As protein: CASSLEPGLAGGGGEQFF.

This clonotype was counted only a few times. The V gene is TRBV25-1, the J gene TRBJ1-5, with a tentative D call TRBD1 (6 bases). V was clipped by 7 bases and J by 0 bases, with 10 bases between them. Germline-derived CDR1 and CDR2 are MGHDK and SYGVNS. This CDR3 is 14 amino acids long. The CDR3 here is CASTQTGSNQPQHF. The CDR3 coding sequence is TGTGCCAGCACCCAGACAGGTAGCAATCAGCCCCAGCATTTT. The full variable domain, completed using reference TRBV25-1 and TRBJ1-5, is EADIYQTPRYLVIGTGKKITLECSQTMGHDKMYWYQQDPGMELHLIHYSYGVNSTEKGDLSSESTVSRIRTEHFPLTLESARPSHTSQYLCASTQTGSNQPQHFGDGTRLSIL.

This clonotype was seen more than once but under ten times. The CDR3 DNA follows: TGCAGCGTTGTTGCCAAACACATCAACACTGAAGCTTTCTTT. Amino acids: CSVVAKHINTEAFF. The chain has TRBV29-1 and TRBJ1-1; D is ambiguous. Trimming stripped 4 bases from V and 2 bases from J, with 14 bases between. CDR1 is SQVTM, CDR2 ANQGSEA, per germline. The CDR3 is 14 residues long.